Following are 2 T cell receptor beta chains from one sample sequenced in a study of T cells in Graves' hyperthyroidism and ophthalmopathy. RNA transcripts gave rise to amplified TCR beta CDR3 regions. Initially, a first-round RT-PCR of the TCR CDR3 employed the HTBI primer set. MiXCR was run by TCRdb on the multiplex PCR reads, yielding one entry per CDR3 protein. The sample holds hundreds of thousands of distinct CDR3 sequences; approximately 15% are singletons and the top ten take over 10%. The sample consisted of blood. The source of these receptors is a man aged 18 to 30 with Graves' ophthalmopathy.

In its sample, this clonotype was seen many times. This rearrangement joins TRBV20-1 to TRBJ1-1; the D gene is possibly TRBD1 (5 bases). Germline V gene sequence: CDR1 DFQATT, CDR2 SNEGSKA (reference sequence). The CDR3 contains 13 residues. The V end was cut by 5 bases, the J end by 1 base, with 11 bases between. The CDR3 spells CSASGTGNTEAFF. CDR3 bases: TGCAGTGCTTCTGGGACGGGGAACACTGAAGCTTTCTTT.

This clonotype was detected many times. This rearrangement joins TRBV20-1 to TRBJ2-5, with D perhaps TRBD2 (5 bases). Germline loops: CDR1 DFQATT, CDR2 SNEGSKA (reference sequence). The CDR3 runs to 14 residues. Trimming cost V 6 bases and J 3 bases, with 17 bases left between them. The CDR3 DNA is TGCAGTGCCACCCCCGATCCAGCGGAAGAGACCCAGTACTTC. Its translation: CSATPDPAEETQYF.